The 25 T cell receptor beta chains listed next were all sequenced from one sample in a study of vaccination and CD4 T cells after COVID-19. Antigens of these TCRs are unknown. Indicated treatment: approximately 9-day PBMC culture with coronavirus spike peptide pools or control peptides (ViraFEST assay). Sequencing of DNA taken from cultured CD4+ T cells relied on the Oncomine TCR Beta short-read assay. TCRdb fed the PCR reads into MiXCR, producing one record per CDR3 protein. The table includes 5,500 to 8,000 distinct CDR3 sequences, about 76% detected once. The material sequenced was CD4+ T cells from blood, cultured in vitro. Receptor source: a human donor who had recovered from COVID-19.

CDR3 sequence (DNA): TGCAGTGCTAGGGCAGGGGGTAAATACGAGCAGTACTTC. This codes for CSARAGGKYEQYF. V usage is TRBV20-1 and J usage is TRBJ2-7; 7 positions match TRBD1. With V trimmed by 3 bases and J by 4 bases, 6 bases remained unmatched. The CDR3 spans 13 residues. Per germline, CDR1 DFQATT and CDR2 SNEGSKA (reference sequence).

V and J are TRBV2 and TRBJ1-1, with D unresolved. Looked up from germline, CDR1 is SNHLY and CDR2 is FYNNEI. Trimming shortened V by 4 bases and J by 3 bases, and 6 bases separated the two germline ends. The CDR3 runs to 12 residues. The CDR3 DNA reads TGTGCCAGCAGTGCAAGATACACTGAAGCTTTCTTT. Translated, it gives CASSARYTEAFF.

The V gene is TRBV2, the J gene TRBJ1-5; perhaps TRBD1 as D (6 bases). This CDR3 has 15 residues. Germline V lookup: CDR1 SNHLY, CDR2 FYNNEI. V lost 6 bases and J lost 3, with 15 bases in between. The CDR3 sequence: CASSRPGGNNQPQHF. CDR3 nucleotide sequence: TGTGCCAGCAGCCGTCCGGGGGGCAACAATCAGCCCCAGCATTTT.

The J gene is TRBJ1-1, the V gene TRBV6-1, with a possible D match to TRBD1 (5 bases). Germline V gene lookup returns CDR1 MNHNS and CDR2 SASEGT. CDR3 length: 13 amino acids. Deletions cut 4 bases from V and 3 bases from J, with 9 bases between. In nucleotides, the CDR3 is TGTGCCAGCAGTGTGACAGAACACACTGAAGCTTTCTTT. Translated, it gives CASSVTEHTEAFF.

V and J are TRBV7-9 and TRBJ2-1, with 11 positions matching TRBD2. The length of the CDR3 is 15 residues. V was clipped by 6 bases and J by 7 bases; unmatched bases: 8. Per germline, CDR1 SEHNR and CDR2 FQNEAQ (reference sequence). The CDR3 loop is CASRLSGGAFNEQFF. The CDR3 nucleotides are TGTGCCAGCAGACTTAGCGGGGGGGCGTTTAATGAGCAGTTCTTC.

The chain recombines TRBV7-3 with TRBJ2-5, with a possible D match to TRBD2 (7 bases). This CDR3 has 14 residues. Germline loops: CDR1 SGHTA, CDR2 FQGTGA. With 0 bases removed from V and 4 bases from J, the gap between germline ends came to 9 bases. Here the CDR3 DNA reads TGTGCCAGCAGCTTAACAGGGGGGGGAGAGACCCAGTACTTC. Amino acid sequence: CASSLTGGGETQYF.

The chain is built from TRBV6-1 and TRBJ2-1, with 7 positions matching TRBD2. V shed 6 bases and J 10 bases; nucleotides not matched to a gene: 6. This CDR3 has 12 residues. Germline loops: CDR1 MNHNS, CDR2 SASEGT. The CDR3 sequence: CASRTSFYEQFF. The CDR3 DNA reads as TGTGCCAGCAGGACTAGCTTTTACGAGCAGTTCTTC.

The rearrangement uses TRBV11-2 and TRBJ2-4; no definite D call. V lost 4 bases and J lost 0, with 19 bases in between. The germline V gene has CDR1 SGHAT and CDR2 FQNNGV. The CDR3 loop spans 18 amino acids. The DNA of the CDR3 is TGTGCCAGCAGCTCTGAGTCCTTTTCTTTACTAGCCAAAAACATTCAGTACTTC. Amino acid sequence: CASSSESFSLLAKNIQYF.

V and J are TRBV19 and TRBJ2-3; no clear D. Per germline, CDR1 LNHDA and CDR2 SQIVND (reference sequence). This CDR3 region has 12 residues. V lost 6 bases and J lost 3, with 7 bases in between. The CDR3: CASSSRTDTQYF. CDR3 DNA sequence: TGTGCCAGTAGCTCGCGGACAGATACGCAGTATTTT.

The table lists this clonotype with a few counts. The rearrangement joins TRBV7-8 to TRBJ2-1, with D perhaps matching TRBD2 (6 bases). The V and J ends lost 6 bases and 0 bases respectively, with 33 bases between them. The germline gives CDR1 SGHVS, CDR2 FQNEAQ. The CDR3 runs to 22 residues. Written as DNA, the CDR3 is TGTGCCAGCAGGGACCCCGGGGGTAGCCGGGCCCCCATCGGCAGCTCCTACAATGAGCAGTTCTTC. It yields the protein CASRDPGGSRAPIGSSYNEQFF.

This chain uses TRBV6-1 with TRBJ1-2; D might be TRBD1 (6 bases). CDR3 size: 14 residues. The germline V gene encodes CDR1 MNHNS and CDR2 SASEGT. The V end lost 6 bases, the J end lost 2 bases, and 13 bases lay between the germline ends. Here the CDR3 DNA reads TGTGCCAGCAGCCTGGGACATCCGAACTATGGCTACACCTTC. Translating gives CASSLGHPNYGYTF.

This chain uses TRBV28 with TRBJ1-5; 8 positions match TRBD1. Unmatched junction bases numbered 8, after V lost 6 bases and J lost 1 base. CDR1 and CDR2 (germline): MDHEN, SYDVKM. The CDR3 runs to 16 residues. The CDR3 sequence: CASRARGLRSNQPQHF. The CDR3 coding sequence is TGTGCCAGCAGGGCCAGGGGGCTAAGAAGCAATCAGCCCCAGCATTTT. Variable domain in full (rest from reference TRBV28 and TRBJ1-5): DVKVTQSSRYLVKRTGEKVFLECVQDMDHENMFWYRQDPGLGLRLIYFSYDVKMKEKGDIPEGYSVSREKKERFSLILESASTNQTSMYLCASRARGLRSNQPQHFGDGTRLSIL.

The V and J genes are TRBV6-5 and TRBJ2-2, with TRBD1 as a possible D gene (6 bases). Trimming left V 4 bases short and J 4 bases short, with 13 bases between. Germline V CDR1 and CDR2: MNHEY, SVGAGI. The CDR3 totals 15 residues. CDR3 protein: CASSSYRAPTGELFF. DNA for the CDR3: TGTGCCAGCAGTTCATACAGGGCCCCCACCGGGGAGCTGTTTTTT.

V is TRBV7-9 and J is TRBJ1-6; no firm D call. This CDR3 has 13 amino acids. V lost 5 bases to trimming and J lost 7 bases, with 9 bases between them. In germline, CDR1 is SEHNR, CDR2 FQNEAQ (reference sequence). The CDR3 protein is CASSPSQNSPLHF. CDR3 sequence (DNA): TGTGCCAGCAGCCCATCGCAAAATTCACCCCTCCACTTT.

CDR3 nucleotide sequence: TGCAGTGCTAGAGGGGGGCAGGGGTACGACACTGAAGCTTTCTTT. Encoded protein: CSARGGQGYDTEAFF. V usage is TRBV20-1 and J usage is TRBJ1-1; weak D call: TRBD1 (6 bases). The CDR3 loop spans 15 amino acids. Between the trimmed V and J ends, which lost 1 base and 3 bases, there was a span of 15 bases. Germline CDR1 DFQATT, CDR2 SNEGSKA (reference sequence).

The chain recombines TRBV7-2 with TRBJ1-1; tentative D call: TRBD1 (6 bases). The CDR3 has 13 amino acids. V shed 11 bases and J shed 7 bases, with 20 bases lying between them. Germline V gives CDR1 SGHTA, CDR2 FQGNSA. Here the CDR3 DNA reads TGTGCCTCTCGGAGGGTGGGGGGCGGTGAAGCTTTCTTT. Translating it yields CASRRVGGGEAFF.

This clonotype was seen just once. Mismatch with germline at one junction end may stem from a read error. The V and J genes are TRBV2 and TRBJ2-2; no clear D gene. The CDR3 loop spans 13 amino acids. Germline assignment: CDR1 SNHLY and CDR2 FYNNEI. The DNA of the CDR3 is TGTGCCAGCACTGAACTCCCTACCGGGGAGCTGTTTTTT. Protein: CASTELPTGELFF.

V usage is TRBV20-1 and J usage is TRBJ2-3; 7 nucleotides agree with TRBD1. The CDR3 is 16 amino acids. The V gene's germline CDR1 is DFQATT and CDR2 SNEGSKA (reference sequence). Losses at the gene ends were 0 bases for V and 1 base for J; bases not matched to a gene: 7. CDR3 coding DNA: TGCAGTGCTAGAGATACCGAGACAGGGCGCACAGATACGCAGTATTTT. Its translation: CSARDTETGRTDTQYF.

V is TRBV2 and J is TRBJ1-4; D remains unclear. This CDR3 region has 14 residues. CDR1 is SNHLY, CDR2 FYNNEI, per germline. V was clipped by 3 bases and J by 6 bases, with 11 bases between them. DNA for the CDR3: TGTGCCAGCAGTGATCGGACGGGGTATGAAAAACTGTTTTTT. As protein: CASSDRTGYEKLFF.

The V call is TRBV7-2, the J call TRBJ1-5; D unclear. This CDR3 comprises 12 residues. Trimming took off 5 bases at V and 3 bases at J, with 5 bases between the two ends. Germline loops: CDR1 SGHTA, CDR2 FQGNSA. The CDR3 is CASSVYNQPQHF. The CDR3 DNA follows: TGTGCCAGCAGCGTCTACAATCAGCCCCAGCATTTT.

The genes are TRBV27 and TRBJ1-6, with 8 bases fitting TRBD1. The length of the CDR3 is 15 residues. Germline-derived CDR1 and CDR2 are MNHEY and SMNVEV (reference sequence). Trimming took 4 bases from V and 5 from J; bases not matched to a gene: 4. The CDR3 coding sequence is TGTGCCAGCAGTTCAGGGGGCCTGAATAATTCACCCCTCCACTTT. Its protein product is CASSSGGLNNSPLHF.

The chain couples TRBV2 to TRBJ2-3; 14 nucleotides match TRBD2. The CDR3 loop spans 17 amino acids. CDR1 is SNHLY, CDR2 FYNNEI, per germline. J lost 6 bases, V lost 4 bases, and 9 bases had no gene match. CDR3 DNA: TGTGCCAGCAGTGGACTAGCGGGGGGGACACGGGGGGATACGCAGTATTTT. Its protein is CASSGLAGGTRGDTQYF.

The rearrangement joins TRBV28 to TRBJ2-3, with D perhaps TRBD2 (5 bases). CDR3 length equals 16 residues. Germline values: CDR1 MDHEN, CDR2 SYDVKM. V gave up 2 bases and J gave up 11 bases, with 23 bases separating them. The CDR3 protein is CASSLLSAGLPFEQYF. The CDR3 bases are TGTGCCAGCAGTTTACTTTCTGCTGGACTCCCCTTTGAGCAGTATTTT.

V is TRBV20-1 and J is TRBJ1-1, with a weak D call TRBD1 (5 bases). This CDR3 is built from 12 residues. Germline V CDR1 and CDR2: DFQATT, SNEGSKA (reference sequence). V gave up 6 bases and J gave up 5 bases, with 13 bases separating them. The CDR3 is CSARARETEAFF. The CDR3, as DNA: TGCAGTGCGCGAGCCAGGGAAACTGAAGCTTTCTTT.

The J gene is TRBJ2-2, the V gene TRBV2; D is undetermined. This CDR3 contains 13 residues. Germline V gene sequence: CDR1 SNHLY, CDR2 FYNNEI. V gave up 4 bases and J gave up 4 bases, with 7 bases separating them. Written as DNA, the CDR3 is TGTGCCAGCAGTGGACTTTCCACCGGGGAGCTGTTTTTT. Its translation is CASSGLSTGELFF.